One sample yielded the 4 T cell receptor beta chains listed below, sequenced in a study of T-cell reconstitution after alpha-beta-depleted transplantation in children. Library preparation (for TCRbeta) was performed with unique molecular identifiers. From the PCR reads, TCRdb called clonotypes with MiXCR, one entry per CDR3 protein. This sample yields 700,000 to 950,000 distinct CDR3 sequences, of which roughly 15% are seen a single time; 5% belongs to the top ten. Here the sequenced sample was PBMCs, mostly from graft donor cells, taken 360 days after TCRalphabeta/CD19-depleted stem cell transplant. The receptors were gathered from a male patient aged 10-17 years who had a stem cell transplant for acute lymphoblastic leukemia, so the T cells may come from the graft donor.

The CDR3 DNA follows: TGTGCCAGCAGCTTAGCGGAGCAAGCGCCGAACACCGGGGAGCTGTTTTTT. Translated, it gives CASSLAEQAPNTGELFF. J is TRBJ2-2 and V is TRBV7-6; D ambiguous. Trimming cost V 0 bases and J 0 bases, with 11 bases left between them. The germline V gene encodes CDR1 SGHVS and CDR2 FNYEAQ. This CDR3 has 17 residues.

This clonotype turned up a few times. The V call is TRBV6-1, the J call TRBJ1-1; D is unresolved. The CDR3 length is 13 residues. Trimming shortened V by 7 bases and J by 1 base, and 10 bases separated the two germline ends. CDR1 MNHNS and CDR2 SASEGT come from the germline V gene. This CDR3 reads CASTDLTNTEAFF. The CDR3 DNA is TGTGCCAGCACAGACTTGACGAACACTGAAGCTTTCTTT.

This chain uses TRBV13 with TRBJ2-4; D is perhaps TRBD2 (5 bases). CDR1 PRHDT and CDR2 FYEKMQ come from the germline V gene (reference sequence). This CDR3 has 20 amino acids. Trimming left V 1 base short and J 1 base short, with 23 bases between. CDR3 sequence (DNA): TGTGCCAGCAGCTTAGAGAGGGCCCGGAAAGGGCGCTCGGCCAAAAACATTCAGTACTTC. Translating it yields CASSLERARKGRSAKNIQYF.

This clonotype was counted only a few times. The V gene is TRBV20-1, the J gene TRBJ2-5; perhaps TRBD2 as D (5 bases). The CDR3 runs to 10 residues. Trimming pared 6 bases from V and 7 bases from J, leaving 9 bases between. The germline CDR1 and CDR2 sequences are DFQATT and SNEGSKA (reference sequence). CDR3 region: CSARRGTQYF. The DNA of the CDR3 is TGCAGTGCCCGTCGGGGGACCCAGTACTTC.